This T cell receptor beta chain was captured in a study of shared clonotypes between healthy human individuals. This clone has only one observation. Its specificity is unknown. Deletions cut 5 bases from V and 0 bases from J, with 11 bases between. The CDR3 is made up of 15 amino acids. Germline V gives CDR1 SGHRS, CDR2 YFSETQ. Study results and limitations: As a rule, naive subsets had a larger estimated richness than memory subsets.

Clones were sequenced by immunoSEQ multiplex PCR, and TCRdb holds only the in-frame ones, with some missing. The profile covers roughly 1,000,000 clones, with 75% to 80% appearing a single time and more than 0.55% taken by the ten largest. The sample consisted of memory CD4+ T cells from PBMCs. Sample subset: CD45RA-negative fraction. The chain combines TRBV5-1 with TRBJ1-4, with D maybe TRBD1 (5 bases). The sequence was collected from a man between 18 and 35 years old in good health. Some clones in this sample may be carry-over from other donors' samples. CDR3 in DNA: TGCGCCAGCAGGTCCGGGGACGCAACTAATGAAAAACTGTTTTTT. Amino acids: CASRSGDATNEKLFF.